The source of this T cell receptor (beta chain) is a study of blood T cell repertoires in COVID-19. For the study at large: Acute and convalescent COVID-19 samples came from the United States, Italy and Spain.

Methods used by the authors: Quantification of nucleated cells was approximated via reference gene primer amplification. Libraries were prepared by immunoSEQ multiplex PCR; TCRdb keeps only in-frame clonotypes and omits some of them. V and J calls and clone size are those listed in that table; D and trimming were worked out from the DNA. The sample has over 250,000 clones, 70% to 90% seen once. Material for sequencing was peripheral blood. This receptor was identified in a woman between 65 and 79 years old with acute or convalescent COVID-19.

CDR3 coding DNA: TGTGCCAGCAGTGCTAGCGGGGGTCTCTATAAGTACTTC. Residues: CASSASGGLYKYF. The genes are TRBV2 and TRBJ2-7; 10 positions agree with TRBD2. The germline CDR1 and CDR2 sequences are SNHLY and FYNNEI. V gave up 4 bases and J gave up 11 bases; unmatched junction bases: 8. The CDR3 spans 13 residues.